A selection of T cell receptor beta chains follows, all from one sample in a study of cytomegalovirus exposure and HLA in healthy donors. Clones were sequenced by immunoSEQ multiplex PCR, and TCRdb holds only the in-frame ones, with some missing. This listing includes more than 100,000 clones. The specimen was PBMCs. These receptors were collected from a middle-aged woman in good health and CMV-seronegative. Both conserved end residues are trimmed from each CDR3. Fields, in order: V gene, J gene, CDR3 protein.

V gene: TRBV4-3
J gene: TRBJ2-1
CDR3 protein: ASSPSAYNEQF

V gene: TRBV5-5
J gene: TRBJ2-5
CDR3 protein: ASRWDRGQQETQY

V gene: TRBV4-3
J gene: TRBJ2-3
CDR3 protein: ASSGDGDTDTQY

V gene: TRBV29-1
J gene: TRBJ2-3
CDR3 protein: SVEGVDRKLYTQY

V gene: TRBV27
J gene: TRBJ2-1
CDR3 protein: ASSGYTSQV

V gene: TRBV6-5
J gene: TRBJ1-1
CDR3 protein: ASSYSGQINTEAF

V gene: TRBV5-1
J gene: TRBJ2-2
CDR3 protein: ASSLGPGGYSEELF

V gene: TRBV6-5
J gene: TRBJ2-4
CDR3 protein: ASTSETGENIQY

V gene: TRBV5-6
J gene: TRBJ1-5
CDR3 protein: ASSLWDRGSPQH

V gene: TRBV19
J gene: TRBJ2-2
CDR3 protein: ASRNGQGRDTGELF

V gene: TRBV28
J gene: TRBJ1-1
CDR3 protein: ASSYVSTEAF

V gene: TRBV25-1
J gene: TRBJ2-2
CDR3 protein: ASSRTGANTGELF

V gene: TRBV15
J gene: TRBJ1-5
CDR3 protein: ATSRASGQGARQPQH

V gene: TRBV23-1
J gene: TRBJ2-5
CDR3 protein: ASSQSRPSVVAGGGETQY

V gene: TRBV5-4
J gene: TRBJ2-7
CDR3 protein: ASSPPGQGNHEQY

V gene: TRBV28
J gene: TRBJ1-1
CDR3 protein: ASSLWPGVGAF